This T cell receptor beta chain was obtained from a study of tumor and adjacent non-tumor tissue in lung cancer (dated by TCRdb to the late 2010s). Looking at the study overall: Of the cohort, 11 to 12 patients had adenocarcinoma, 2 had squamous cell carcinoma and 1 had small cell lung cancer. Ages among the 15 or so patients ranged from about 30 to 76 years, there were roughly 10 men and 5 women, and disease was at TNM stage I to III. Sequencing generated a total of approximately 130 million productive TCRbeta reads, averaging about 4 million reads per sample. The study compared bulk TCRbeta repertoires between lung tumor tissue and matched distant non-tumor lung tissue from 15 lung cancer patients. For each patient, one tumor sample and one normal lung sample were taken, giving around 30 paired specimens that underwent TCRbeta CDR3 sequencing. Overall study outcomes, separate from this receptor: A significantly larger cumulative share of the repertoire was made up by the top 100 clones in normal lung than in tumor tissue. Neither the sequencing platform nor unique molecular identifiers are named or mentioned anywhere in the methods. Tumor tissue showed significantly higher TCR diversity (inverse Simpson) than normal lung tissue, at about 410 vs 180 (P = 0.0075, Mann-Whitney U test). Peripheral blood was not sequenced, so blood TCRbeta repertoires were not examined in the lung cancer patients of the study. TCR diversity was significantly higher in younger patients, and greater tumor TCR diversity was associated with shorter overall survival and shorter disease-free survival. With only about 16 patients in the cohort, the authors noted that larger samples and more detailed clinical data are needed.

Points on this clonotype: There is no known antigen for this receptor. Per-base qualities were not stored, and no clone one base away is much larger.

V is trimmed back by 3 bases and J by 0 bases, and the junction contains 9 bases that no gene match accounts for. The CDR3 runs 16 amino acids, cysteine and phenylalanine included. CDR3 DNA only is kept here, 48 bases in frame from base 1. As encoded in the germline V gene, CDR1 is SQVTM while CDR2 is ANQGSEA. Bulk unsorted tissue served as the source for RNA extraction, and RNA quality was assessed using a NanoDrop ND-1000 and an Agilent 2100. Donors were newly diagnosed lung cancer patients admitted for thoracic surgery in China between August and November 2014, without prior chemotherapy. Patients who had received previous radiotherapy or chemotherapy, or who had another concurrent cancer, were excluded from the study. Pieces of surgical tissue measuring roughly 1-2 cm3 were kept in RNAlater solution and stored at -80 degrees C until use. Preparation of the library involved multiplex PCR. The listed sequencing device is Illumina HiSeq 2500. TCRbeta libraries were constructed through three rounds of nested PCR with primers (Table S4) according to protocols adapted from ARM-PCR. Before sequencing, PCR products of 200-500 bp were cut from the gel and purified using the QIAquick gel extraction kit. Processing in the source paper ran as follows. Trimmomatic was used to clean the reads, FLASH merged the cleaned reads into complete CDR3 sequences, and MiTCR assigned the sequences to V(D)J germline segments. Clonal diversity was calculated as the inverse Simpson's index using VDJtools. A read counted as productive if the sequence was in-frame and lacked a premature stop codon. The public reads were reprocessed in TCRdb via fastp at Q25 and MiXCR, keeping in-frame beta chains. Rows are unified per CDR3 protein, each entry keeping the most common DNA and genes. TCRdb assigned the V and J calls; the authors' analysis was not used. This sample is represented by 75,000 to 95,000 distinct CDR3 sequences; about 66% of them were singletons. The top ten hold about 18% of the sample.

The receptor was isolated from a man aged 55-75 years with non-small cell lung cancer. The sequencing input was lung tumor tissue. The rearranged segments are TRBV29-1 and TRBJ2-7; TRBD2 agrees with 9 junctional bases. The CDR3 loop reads CSVDEVTSGGSYEQYF. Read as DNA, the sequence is TGCAGCGTTGATGAGGTGACTAGCGGAGGCTCCTACGAGCAGTACTTC.